The 13 T cell receptor beta chains reported below all come from one sample, sequenced in a study of cytomegalovirus exposure and HLA in healthy donors. It was with 60 Vbeta and 13 Jbeta primers that the PCR ran. Clones were sequenced by immunoSEQ multiplex PCR, and TCRdb holds only the in-frame ones, with some missing. The sample lists under 200,000 clones; 75% to 90% were seen once. Input material: PBMCs. All receptors come from a woman in her 30s in good health and CMV-seronegative.

The chain carries TRBV7-2 and TRBJ2-5; possible D gene TRBD1, 5 bases. The CDR3 contains 15 residues. The V gene's germline CDR1 is SGHTA and CDR2 FQGNSA. Between the trimmed V and J ends, which lost 5 bases and 2 bases, there was a span of 15 bases. The CDR3 DNA follows: TGTGCCAGCAGCCCCAGGGCTGGGCAACAAGAGACCCAGTACTTC. It encodes CASSPRAGQQETQYF.

The chain carries TRBV27 and TRBJ1-1, with 7 bases lining up with TRBD1. With 5 bases clipped from V and 1 base from J, the junction kept 4 bases outside the gene matches. The germline CDR1 and CDR2 sequences are MNHEY and SMNVEV (reference sequence). The CDR3 spans 14 residues. The CDR3 loop reads CASSPRTGNTEAFF. CDR3 DNA sequence: TGTGCCAGCAGTCCCCGGACAGGGAACACTGAAGCTTTCTTT.

J is TRBJ1-5 and V is TRBV28, with TRBD1 identical over 9 bases. The CDR3 spans 16 residues. In germline, CDR1 is MDHEN, CDR2 SYDVKM. V lost 2 bases and J lost 6; bases outside the gene matches: 8. CDR3 protein: CASSLGYGQGTQPQHF. CDR3 coding DNA: TGTGCCAGCAGTTTAGGTTATGGACAGGGGACTCAGCCCCAGCATTTT.

The chain recombines TRBV7-9 with TRBJ2-2, with D hard to call. The CDR3 is made up of 17 amino acids. In germline, CDR1 is SEHNR, CDR2 FQNEAQ (reference sequence). The germline V and J ends were trimmed by 3 bases and 3 bases, with 17 bases remaining between them. This CDR3 reads CASSFDRKRLDTGELFF. The CDR3 nucleotides are TGTGCCAGCAGCTTTGACCGAAAGCGACTTGACACCGGGGAGCTGTTTTTT. The variable domain in full, completed from reference TRBV7-9 and TRBJ2-2, reads DTGVSQNPRHKITKRGQNVTFRCDPISEHNRLYWYRQTLGQGPEFLTYFQNEAQLEKSRLLSDRFSAERPKGSFSTLEIQRTEQGDSAMYLCASSFDRKRLDTGELFFGEGSRLTVL.

The gene calls are TRBV5-4 and TRBJ1-1, with TRBD1 as a possible D gene (5 bases). In germline, CDR1 is SGHNT, CDR2 YYREEE (reference sequence). The CDR3 consists of 13 residues. Trimming cost V 5 bases and J 1 base, with 9 bases left between them. The CDR3 region is CASRRQGNTEAFF. The CDR3 nucleotides read TGTGCCAGCAGACGCCAGGGGAACACTGAAGCTTTCTTT.

The V call is TRBV9, the J call TRBJ2-3; 7 bases are a match to TRBD1. The CDR3 runs 15 residues. CDR1 SGDLS and CDR2 YYNGEE come from the germline V gene. The V and J ends lost 0 bases and 8 bases, in that order; junction bases with no gene match: 9. The DNA of the CDR3 is TGTGCCAGCAGCGTAGACACAGGGGTTCTTTCTACGCAGTATTTT. Translation gives CASSVDTGVLSTQYF.

The gene calls are TRBV27 and TRBJ2-7, with TRBD2 matching over 13 bases. CDR3 length: 19 amino acids. Losses at the gene ends were 11 bases for V and 0 bases for J; bases not matched to a gene: 19. CDR1 and CDR2 from the germline V gene are MNHEY and SMNVEV (reference sequence). In DNA form, the CDR3 reads TGTGCCGGGCCGTACCTTCCGGGACTAGCGGGATCCCCCTCCTACGAGCAGTACTTC. Translation: CAGPYLPGLAGSPSYEQYF.

This sequence joins TRBV19 and TRBJ2-3, with 9 bases matching TRBD2. Per germline, CDR1 LNHDA and CDR2 SQIVND (reference sequence). V lost 5 bases, J lost 0 bases, and 3 bases stayed unmatched. The CDR3 runs 15 residues. In nucleotides, the CDR3 is TGTGCCAGTAGTCTGACTAGCGGAAGCACAGATACGCAGTATTTT. Translating gives CASSLTSGSTDTQYF.

V gene TRBV5-1 combines with J gene TRBJ2-3; TRBD1 agrees at 10 bases. The germline V gene encodes CDR1 SGHRS and CDR2 YFSETQ. Germline trimming cut 2 bases from V and 4 bases from J; bases unmatched to any gene: 4. The CDR3 is 15 residues long. CDR3 region: CASSFGQGVADTQYF. CDR3 in DNA: TGCGCCAGCAGCTTCGGACAGGGGGTAGCAGATACGCAGTATTTT.

This clone was seen a handful of times. This chain joins TRBV5-5 and TRBJ2-7; 7 bases map to TRBD2. Germline lookup yields CDR1 SGHKS and CDR2 YYEKEE (reference sequence). Losses at the gene ends were 3 bases for V and 7 bases for J; bases not matched to a gene: 4. This CDR3 comprises 12 residues. The CDR3, as DNA: TGTGCCAGCAGCTCCTACGGGGGGGAGCAGTACTTC. This translates into CASSSYGGEQYF.

This clone has just one count. The V gene is TRBV4-1, the J gene TRBJ2-1, with unresolved D. The CDR3 totals 15 residues. Germline loops: CDR1 MGHRA, CDR2 YSYEKL. Between the trimmed V and J ends, which lost 1 base and 2 bases, there was a span of 9 bases. CDR3 nucleotides: TGCGCCAGCAGCCAAGGTGGTGGCCCCTACAATGAGCAGTTCTTC. It yields the protein CASSQGGGPYNEQFF.

The genes are TRBV11-2 and TRBJ2-7; D remains ambiguous. This CDR3 comprises 13 residues. The germline CDR1 and CDR2 sequences are SGHAT and FQNNGV. Trimming took 2 bases from V and 4 from J, leaving 9 bases between them. The CDR3 DNA reads as TGTGCCAGCAGCTTAAATTTTCCTTACGAGCAGTACTTC. It specifies CASSLNFPYEQYF.

The genes are TRBV2 and TRBJ2-1; 9 bases align to TRBD1. With 7 bases clipped from V and 9 bases from J, the junction kept 7 bases outside the gene matches. Germline assignment: CDR1 SNHLY and CDR2 FYNNEI. This CDR3 region has 13 residues. The CDR3 here is CASMDRGLGEQFF. The CDR3 bases are TGTGCCAGCATGGACAGGGGACTTGGTGAGCAGTTCTTC.